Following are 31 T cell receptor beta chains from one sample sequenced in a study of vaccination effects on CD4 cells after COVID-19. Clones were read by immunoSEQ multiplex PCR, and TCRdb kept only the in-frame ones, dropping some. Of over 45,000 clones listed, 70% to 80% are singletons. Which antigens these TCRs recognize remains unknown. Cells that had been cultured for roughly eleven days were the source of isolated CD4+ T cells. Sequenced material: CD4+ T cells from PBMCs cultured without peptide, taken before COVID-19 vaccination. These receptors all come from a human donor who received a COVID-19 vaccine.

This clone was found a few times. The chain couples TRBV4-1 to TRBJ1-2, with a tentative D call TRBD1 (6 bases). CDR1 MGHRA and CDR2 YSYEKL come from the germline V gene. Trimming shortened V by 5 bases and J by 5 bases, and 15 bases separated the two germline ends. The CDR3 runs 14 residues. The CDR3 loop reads CASSYLQGAYGYTF. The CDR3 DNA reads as TGCGCCAGCAGCTACCTACAGGGTGCTTATGGCTACACCTTC.

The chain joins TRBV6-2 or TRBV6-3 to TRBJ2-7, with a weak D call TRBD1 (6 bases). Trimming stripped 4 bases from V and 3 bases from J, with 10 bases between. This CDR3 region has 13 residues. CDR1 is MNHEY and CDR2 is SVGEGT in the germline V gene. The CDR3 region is CASSFGGHYEQYV. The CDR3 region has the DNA TGTGCCAGCAGTTTTGGGGGACACTACGAGCAGTACGTC.

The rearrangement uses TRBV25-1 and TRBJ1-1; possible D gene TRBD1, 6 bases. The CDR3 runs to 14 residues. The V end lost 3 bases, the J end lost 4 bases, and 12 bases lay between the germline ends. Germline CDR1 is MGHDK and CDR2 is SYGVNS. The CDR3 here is CASSDTGASTEAFF. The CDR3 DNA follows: TGTGCCAGCAGTGATACGGGGGCGAGCACTGAAGCTTTCTTT.

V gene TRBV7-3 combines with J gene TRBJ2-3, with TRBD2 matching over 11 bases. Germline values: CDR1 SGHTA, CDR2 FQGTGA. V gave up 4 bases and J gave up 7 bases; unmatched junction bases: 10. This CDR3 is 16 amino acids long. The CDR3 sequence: CASSSPSGGNPNTQYF. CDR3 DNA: TGTGCCAGCAGCTCCCCTAGCGGGGGGAATCCTAATACGCAGTATTTT.

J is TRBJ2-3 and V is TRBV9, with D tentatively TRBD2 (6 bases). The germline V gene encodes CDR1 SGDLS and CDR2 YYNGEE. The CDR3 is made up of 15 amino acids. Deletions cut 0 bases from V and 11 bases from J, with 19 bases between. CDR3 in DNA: TGTGCCAGCAGCGTAGGGGGGGACTTCCCCCGCGGGCAGTATTTT. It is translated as CASSVGGDFPRGQYF.

This CDR3 is CASGDPVYNEQFF. The CDR3 DNA follows: TGTGCTAGTGGTGATCCGGTATACAATGAGCAGTTCTTC. J is TRBJ2-1 and V is TRBV12-5; D not resolved. The germline gives CDR1 LGHNT, CDR2 FRNRAP. The CDR3 loop spans 13 amino acids. Trimming removed 5 bases from V and 4 bases from J, with 9 bases in between. The full variable domain, in which reference TRBV12-5 and TRBJ2-1 provide the parts outside the CDR3, is DARVTQTPRHKVTEMGQEVTMRCQPILGHNTVFWYRQTMMQGLELLAYFRNRAPLDDSGMPKDRFSAEMPDATLATLKIQPSEPRDSAVYFCASGDPVYNEQFFGPGTRLTVL.

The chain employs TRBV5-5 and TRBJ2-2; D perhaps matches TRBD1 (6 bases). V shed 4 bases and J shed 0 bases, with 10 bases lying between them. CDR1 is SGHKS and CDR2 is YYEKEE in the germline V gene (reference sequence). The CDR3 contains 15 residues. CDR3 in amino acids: CASSMDRANTGELFF. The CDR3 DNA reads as TGTGCCAGCAGCATGGACAGAGCGAACACCGGGGAGCTGTTTTTT. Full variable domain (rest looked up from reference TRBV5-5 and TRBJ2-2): DAGVTQSPTHLIKTRGQQVTLRCSPISGHKSVSWYQQVLGQGPQFIFQYYEKEERGRGNFPDRFSARQFPNYSSELNVNALLLGDSALYLCASSMDRANTGELFFGEGSRLTVL.

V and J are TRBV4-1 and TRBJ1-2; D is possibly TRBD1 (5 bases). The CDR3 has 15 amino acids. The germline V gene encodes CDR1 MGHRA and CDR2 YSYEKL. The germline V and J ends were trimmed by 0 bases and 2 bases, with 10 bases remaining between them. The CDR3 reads CASSQEWGTNYGYTF. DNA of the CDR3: TGCGCCAGCAGCCAAGAATGGGGGACCAACTATGGCTACACCTTC.

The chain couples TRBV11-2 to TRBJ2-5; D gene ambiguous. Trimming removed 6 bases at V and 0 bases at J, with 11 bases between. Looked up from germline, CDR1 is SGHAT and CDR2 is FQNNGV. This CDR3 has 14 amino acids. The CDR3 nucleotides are TGTGCCAGCAGTCGGACCCAGAACCAAGAGACCCAGTACTTC. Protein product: CASSRTQNQETQYF.

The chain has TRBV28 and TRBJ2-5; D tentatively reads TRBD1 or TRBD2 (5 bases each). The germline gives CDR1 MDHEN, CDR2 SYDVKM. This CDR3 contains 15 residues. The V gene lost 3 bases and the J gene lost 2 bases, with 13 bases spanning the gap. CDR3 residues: CASSFVGTAQETQYF. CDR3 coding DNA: TGTGCCAGCAGTTTTGTCGGGACGGCTCAAGAGACCCAGTACTTC.

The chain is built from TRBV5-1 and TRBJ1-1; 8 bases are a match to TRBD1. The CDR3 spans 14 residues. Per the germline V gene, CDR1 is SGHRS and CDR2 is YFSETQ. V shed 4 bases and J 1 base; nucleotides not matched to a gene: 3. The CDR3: CASSGQGANTEAFF. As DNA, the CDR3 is TGCGCCAGCAGCGGACAGGGAGCGAACACTGAAGCTTTCTTT. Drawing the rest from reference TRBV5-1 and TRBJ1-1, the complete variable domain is KAGVTQTPRYLIKTRGQQVTLSCSPISGHRSVSWYQQTPGQGLQFLFEYFSETQRNKGNFPGRFSGRQFSNSRSEMNVSTLELGDSALYLCASSGQGANTEAFFGQGTRLTVV.

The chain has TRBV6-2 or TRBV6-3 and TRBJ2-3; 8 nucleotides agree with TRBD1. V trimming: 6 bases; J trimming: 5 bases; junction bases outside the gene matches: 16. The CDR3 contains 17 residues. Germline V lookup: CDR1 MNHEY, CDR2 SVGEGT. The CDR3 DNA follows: TGTGCCAGCAGCCCTAGCCGGACAGGGCTAAGGGTAGATACGCAGTATTTT. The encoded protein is CASSPSRTGLRVDTQYF.

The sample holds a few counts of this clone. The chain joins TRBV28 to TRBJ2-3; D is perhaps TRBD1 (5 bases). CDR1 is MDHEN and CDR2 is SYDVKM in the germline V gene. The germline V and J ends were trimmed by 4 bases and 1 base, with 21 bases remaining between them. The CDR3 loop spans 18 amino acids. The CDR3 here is CASSSTEARDWGTDTQYF. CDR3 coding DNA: TGTGCCAGCAGTTCGACAGAAGCGAGAGATTGGGGCACAGATACGCAGTATTTT.

CDR3 protein: CASRVTGATNEKLFF. In DNA, the CDR3 is TGTGCCAGCAGGGTTACAGGGGCAACTAATGAAAAACTGTTTTTT. V gene TRBV2 combines with J gene TRBJ1-4, with 7 positions matching TRBD1. Looked up from germline, CDR1 is SNHLY and CDR2 is FYNNEI. The CDR3 spans 15 residues. The V gene end was trimmed by 6 bases and the J gene end by 0 bases; junction bases not matched to a gene: 4. The complete variable domain, with remaining parts taken from reference TRBV2 and TRBJ1-4, reads EPEVTQTPSHQVTQMGQEVILRCVPISNHLYFYWYRQILGQKVEFLVSFYNNEISEKSEIFDDQFSVERPDGSNFTLKIRSTKLEDSAMYFCASRVTGATNEKLFFGSGTQLSVL.

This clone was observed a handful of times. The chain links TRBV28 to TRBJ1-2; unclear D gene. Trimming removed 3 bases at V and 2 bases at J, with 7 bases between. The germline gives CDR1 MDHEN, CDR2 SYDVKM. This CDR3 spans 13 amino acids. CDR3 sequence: CASSFGGNYGYTF. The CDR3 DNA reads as TGTGCCAGCAGTTTTGGCGGGAACTATGGCTACACCTTC.

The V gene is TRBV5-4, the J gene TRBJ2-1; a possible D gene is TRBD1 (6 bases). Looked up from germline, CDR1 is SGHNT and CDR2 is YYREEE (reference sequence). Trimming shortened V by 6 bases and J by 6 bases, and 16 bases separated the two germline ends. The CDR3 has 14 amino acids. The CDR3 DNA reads TGTGCCAGCAAACAGCAGGGGACACGCAATGAGCAGTTCTTC. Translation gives CASKQQGTRNEQFF.

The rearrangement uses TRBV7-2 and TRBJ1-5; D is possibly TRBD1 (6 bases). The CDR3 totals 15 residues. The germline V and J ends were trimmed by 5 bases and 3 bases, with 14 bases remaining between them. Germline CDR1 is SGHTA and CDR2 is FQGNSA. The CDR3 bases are TGTGCCAGCAGCCCGGGGGGCATGAACAATCAGCCCCAGCATTTT. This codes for CASSPGGMNNQPQHF.

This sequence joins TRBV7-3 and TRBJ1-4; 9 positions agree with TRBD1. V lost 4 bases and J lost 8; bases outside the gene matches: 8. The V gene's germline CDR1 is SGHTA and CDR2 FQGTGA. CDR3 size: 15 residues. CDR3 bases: TGTGCCAGCAGCTCGCCGGGACAGGGAAAAGAAAAACTGTTTTTT. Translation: CASSSPGQGKEKLFF.

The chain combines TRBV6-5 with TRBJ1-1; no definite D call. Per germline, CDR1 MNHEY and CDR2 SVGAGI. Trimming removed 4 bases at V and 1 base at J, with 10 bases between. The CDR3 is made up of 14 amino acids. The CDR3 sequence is CASSSGSGNTEAFF. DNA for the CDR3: TGTGCCAGCAGTTCTGGGAGTGGGAACACTGAAGCTTTCTTT.

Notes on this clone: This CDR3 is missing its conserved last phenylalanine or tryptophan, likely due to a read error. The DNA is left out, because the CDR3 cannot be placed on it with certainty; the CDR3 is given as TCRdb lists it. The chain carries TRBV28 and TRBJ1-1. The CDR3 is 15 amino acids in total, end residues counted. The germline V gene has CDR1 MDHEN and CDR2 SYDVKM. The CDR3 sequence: CASSIPLGGSIYTYL.

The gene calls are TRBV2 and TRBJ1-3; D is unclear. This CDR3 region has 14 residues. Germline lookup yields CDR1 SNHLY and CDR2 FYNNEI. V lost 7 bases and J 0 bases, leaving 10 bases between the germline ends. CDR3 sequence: CASTRTVSGNTIYF. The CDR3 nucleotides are TGTGCCAGCACCAGGACCGTCTCTGGAAACACCATATATTTT.

CDR3 DNA sequence: TGTGCCAGCCCCGGGACAGGGGGCTACAATGAGCAGTTCTTC. It is translated as CASPGTGGYNEQFF. V gene TRBV5-8 combines with J gene TRBJ2-1, with TRBD1 matching 11 bases. The length of the CDR3 is 14 residues. CDR1 and CDR2 from the germline V gene are SGHTS and YDEGEE. V shed 7 bases and J 3 bases; nucleotides not matched to a gene: 3. The full variable domain, completed using reference TRBV5-8 and TRBJ2-1, is EAGVTQSPTHLIKTRGQQATLRCSPISGHTSVYWYQQALGLGLQFLLWYDEGEERNRGNFPPRFSGRQFPNYSSELNVNALELEDSALYLCASPGTGGYNEQFFGPGTRLTVL.

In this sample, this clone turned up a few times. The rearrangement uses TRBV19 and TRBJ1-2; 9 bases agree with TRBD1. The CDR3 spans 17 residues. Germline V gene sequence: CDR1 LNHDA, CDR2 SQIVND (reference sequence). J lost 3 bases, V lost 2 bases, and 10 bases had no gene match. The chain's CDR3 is CASSILEGTGGDYGYTF. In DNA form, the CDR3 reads TGTGCCAGTAGTATATTAGAGGGAACAGGGGGCGACTATGGCTACACCTTC.

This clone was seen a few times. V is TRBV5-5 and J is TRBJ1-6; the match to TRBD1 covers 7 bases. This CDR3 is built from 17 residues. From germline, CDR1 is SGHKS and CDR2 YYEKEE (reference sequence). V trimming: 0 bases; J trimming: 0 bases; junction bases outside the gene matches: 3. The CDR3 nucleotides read TGTGCCAGCAGCTTGGCCAGGGGGAGCTCCTATAATTCACCCCTCCACTTT. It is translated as CASSLARGSSYNSPLHF.

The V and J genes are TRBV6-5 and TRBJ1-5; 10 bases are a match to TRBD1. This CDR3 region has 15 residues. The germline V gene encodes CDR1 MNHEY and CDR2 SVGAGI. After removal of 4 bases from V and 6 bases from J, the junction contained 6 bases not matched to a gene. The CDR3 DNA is TGTGCCAGCAGTTCCTATGGACAGGGGGGTCAGCCCCAGCATTTT. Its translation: CASSSYGQGGQPQHF.

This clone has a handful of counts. CDR3 region: CASSLVGLGVTEAFF. The CDR3 bases are TGCGCCAGCAGCTTGGTAGGGTTGGGGGTCACTGAAGCTTTCTTT. J is TRBJ1-1 and V is TRBV5-1, with a possible D match to TRBD1 (5 bases). Per germline, CDR1 SGHRS and CDR2 YFSETQ. V was trimmed by 0 bases and J by 4 bases, leaving 13 bases between them. This CDR3 is built from 15 residues.

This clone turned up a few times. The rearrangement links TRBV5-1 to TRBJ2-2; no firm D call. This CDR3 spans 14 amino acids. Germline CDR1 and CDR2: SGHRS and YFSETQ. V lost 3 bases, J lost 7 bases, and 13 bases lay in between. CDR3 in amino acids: CASSSLPSGGELFF. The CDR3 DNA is TGCGCCAGCAGCTCACTCCCTAGTGGCGGGGAGCTGTTTTTT.

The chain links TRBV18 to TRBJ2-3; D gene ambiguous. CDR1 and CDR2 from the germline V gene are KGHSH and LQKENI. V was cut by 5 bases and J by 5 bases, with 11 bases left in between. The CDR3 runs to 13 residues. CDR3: CASSSLRRDTQYF. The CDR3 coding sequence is TGTGCCAGCTCATCCCTCAGGAGAGATACGCAGTATTTT.

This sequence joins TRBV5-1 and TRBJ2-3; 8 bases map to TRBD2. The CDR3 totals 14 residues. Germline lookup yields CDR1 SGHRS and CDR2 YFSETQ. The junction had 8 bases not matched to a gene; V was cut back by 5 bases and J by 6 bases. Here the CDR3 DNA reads TGCGCCAGCAGGGACTTGCGGGGGGCGGATACGCAGTATTTT. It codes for CASRDLRGADTQYF.

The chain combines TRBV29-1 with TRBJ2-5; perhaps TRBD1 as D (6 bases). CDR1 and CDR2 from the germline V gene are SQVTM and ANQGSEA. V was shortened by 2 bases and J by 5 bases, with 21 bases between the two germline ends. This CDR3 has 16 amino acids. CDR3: CSVERIAGAPWETQYF. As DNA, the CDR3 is TGCAGCGTTGAAAGGATTGCAGGGGCCCCCTGGGAGACCCAGTACTTC.

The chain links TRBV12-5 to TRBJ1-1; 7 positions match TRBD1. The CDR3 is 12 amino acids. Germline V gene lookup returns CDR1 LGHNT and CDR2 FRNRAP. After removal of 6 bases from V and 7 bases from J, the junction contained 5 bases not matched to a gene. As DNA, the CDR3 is TGTGCTAGTGGGGGGGACAGCCTTGAAGCTTTCTTT. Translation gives CASGGDSLEAFF.